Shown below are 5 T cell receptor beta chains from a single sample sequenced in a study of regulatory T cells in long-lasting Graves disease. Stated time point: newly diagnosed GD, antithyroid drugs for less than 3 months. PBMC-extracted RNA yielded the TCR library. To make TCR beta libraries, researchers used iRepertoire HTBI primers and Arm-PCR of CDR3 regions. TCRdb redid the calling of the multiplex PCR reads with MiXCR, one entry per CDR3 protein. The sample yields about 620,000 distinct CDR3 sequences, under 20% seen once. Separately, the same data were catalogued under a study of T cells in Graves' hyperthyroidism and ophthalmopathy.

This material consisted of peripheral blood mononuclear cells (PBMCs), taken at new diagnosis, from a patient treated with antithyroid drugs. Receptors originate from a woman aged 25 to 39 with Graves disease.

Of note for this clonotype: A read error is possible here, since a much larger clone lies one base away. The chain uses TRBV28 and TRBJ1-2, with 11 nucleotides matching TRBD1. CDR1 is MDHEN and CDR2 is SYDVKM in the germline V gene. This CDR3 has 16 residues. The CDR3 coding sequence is TGTGTCAGCAGTCCGTCTCCGGGACAGGGGGATAGTGGCTACACCTTC. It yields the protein CVSSPSPGQGDSGYTF.

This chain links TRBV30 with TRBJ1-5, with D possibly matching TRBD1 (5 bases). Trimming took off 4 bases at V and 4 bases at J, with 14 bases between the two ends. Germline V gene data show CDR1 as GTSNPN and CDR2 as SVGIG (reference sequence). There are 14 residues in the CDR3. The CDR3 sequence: CAWNQGGWNQPQHF. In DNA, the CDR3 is TGTGCCTGGAATCAGGGAGGATGGAATCAGCCCCAGCATTTT.

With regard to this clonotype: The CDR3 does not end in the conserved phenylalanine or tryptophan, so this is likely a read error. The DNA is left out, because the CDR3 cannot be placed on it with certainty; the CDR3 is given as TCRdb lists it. The chain's CDR3 is CASSFRVRA. V is TRBV5-1 and J is TRBJ1-4; the table names TRBD1, a call not compared with the DNA. Counting both end residues, the CDR3 totals 9 amino acids. CDR1 SGHRS and CDR2 YFSETQ come from the germline V gene.

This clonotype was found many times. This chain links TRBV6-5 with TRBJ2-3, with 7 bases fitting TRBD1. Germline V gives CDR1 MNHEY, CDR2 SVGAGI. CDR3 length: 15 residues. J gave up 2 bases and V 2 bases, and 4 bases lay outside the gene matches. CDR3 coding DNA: TGTGCCAGCAGTTACGGGGGACAGTACACAGATACGCAGTATTTT. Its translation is CASSYGGQYTDTQYF.

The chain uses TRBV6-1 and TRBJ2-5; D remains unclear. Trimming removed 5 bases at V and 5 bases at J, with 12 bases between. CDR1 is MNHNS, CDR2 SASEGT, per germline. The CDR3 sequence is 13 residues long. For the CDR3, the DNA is TGTGCCAGCAGTCTTCCGTCCAGGGAGACCCAGTACTTC. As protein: CASSLPSRETQYF.